This TCR beta chain appears in the sequencing data of a study of blood T cell repertoires in COVID-19. Per the study methods: Reference gene primer amplification yielded estimated nucleated cell counts. The assay was immunoSEQ multiplex PCR, and TCRdb's table has in-frame clones only and misses some. V, J and clone size derive from that table, while D and trimming were established from the DNA sequence. Among about 240,000 clones, roughly nine tenths were seen once, and the ten largest hold 6.2%. Germline V gene lookup returns CDR1 MNHEY and CDR2 SVGAGI. The CDR3 totals 15 residues. The trim removed 7 bases at V and 4 bases at J, leaving 8 bases unmatched.

This chain links TRBV6-5 with TRBJ2-2, with TRBD1 matching over 8 bases. Material: peripheral blood. The receptor was derived from a man aged 55 to 70 with acute or convalescent COVID-19. The CDR3 region is CASKVGTGLTGELFF. CDR3 coding DNA: TGTGCCAGCAAAGTCGGGACAGGCCTCACCGGGGAGCTGTTTTTT.